This TCR beta chain was recorded in a study of T cells expressing NK-cell markers. Study-level background: In sorted CD3+CD56+NKG2C+, CD3+CD56+NKG2C- and CD3+CD56-NKG2C+ T cells, TCR beta repertoires were obtained.

TCRdb re-analyzed the 5' RACE reads; it lists each CDR3 protein once, without DNA. The ten most abundant clones cover about 3.6% of a sample with about 550,000 distinct CDR3 sequences. CDR1 is MGHRA and CDR2 is YSYEKL in the germline V gene. This CDR3 is 16 amino acids long. The sequence derives from a man between 18 and 29 years old in good health. The chain is built from TRBV4-1 and TRBJ2-1; lacking DNA, the TRBD1 call made by TCRdb goes unchecked. Sequencing was done on a sample of blood T cells: a sorted CD56 or NKG2C T cell subset, CD4+ or CD8+ T cells, or bulk PBMC T cells (not recorded which). The CDR3 loop reads CASSQDSGTPLGEQFF.